These 29 T cell receptor beta chains were all obtained from the same sample, sequenced in a study of T-cell memory formation after mild COVID-19. TCRdb reanalysed the 5' RACE reads using MiXCR and keeps one entry per CDR3 protein. The sample includes 150,000 or so distinct CDR3 sequences, 11% of them seen just once. Specimen: PBMCs or a T cell subset sorted from them (not recorded which). These receptors were obtained from a man between 18 and 35 years old who had mild COVID-19 (a few samples of this study predate the infection). Cell type and time point are not known.

This clonotype was detected ten times or more. This chain connects TRBV5-5 to TRBJ2-7, with D possibly being TRBD1 (6 bases). Per the germline V gene, CDR1 is SGHKS and CDR2 is YYEKEE (reference sequence). V was cut by 0 bases and J by 5 bases, with 12 bases left in between. The CDR3 totals 14 residues. The CDR3 reads CASSLAAGAHEQYV. The CDR3 coding sequence is TGTGCCAGCAGCTTGGCGGCAGGGGCCCACGAGCAGTACGTC.

This clonotype has ten or more counts. The CDR3 loop reads CSARGLGVSFEQFF. As DNA, the CDR3 is TGCAGTGCTAGGGGACTAGGTGTTAGCTTTGAGCAGTTCTTC. The J gene is TRBJ2-1, the V gene TRBV20-1; 8 bases are shared with TRBD2. Trimming cost V 3 bases and J 9 bases; bases outside gene matches: 10. The V gene's germline CDR1 is DFQATT and CDR2 SNEGSKA (reference sequence). CDR3 length: 14 amino acids.

The chain employs TRBV5-1 and TRBJ1-4, with a weak D call TRBD1 (5 bases). The germline CDR1 and CDR2 sequences are SGHRS and YFSETQ. CDR3 length: 13 residues. Trimming pared 10 bases from V and 7 bases from J, leaving 17 bases between. DNA of the CDR3: TGCGCCTGCGGGCAGGGAGCCGGTGAAAAACTGTTTTTT. Amino acid sequence: CACGQGAGEKLFF.

CDR3 amino acids: CSAIKTGGYEKLFF. The CDR3 coding sequence is TGCAGTGCTATTAAAACAGGGGGCTATGAAAAACTGTTTTTT. The genes are TRBV20-1 and TRBJ1-4; 9 bases map to TRBD1. This CDR3 region has 14 residues. Germline CDR1 DFQATT, CDR2 SNEGSKA (reference sequence). V was pared by 4 bases and J by 6 bases, with 6 bases of the junction left unmatched.

A note on this clonotype: An end of the junction does not agree with germline; a read error may underlie this. The chain has TRBV12-3 or TRBV12-4 and TRBJ2-1, with no clear D. This CDR3 has 13 amino acids. The CDR3 nucleotides read TGTGGCAGCACGCCTTCTTGGTCACATGAGCAGTTCTTC. As protein: CGSTPSWSHEQFF.

This chain uses TRBV4-2 with TRBJ2-3; 8 bases fit TRBD2. Per the germline V gene, CDR1 is LGHNA and CDR2 is YNFKEQ. V lost 3 bases, J lost 5 bases, and 4 bases stayed unmatched. CDR3 length: 14 amino acids. CDR3 protein: CASSQGLDLDTQYF. The CDR3 DNA reads as TGTGCCAGCAGCCAGGGACTAGACCTAGATACGCAGTATTTT.

This clonotype was observed a handful of times. V gene TRBV24-1 combines with J gene TRBJ2-1; D is unclear. CDR1 and CDR2 from the germline V gene are KGHDR and SFDVKD. CDR3 length equals 12 residues. Between the trimmed V and J ends, which lost 5 bases and 6 bases, there was a span of 7 bases. CDR3 in amino acids: CATSGYGNEQFF. The CDR3 nucleotides read TGTGCCACCAGTGGATACGGCAATGAGCAGTTCTTC.

The rearrangement uses TRBV11-2 and TRBJ1-5, with unresolved D. From germline, CDR1 is SGHAT and CDR2 FQNNGV. V lost 1 base and J 0 bases, leaving 13 bases between the germline ends. The CDR3 runs 17 residues. Here the CDR3 reads CASSLGWQADSNQPQHF. In DNA form, the CDR3 reads TGTGCCAGCAGCTTAGGTTGGCAGGCAGATAGCAATCAGCCCCAGCATTTT.

The chain recombines TRBV24-1 with TRBJ1-2, with D possibly matching TRBD1 (5 bases). The CDR3 totals 15 residues. CDR1 is KGHDR, CDR2 SFDVKD, per germline. V was pared by 4 bases and J by 4 bases, with 15 bases between. The CDR3 DNA is TGTGCCACCAGTGAGAGGTTTGGGGGTGGCTATGGCTACACCTTC. Translation: CATSERFGGGYGYTF.

Worth noting for this clonotype: Given a much more abundant clone one base away, this may be a read error. The chain uses TRBV18 and TRBJ2-5, with unresolved D. V shed 2 bases and J shed 2 bases, with 9 bases lying between them. The CDR3 is 14 residues long. CDR1 is KGHSH and CDR2 is LQKENI in the germline V gene. The CDR3 bases are TGTGCCAGCTCACCAGTGAATAGGCAAGAGACCCAGTACTTC. Translated: CASSPVNRQETQYF.

This clonotype appeared many times. This chain connects TRBV7-6 to TRBJ2-1; 10 bases map to TRBD1. This CDR3 has 13 residues. The trim removed 5 bases at V and 9 bases at J, leaving 4 bases unmatched. Germline V gene data show CDR1 as SGHVS and CDR2 as FNYEAQ. This chain's CDR3 is CASSQRQGAEQFF. Here the CDR3 DNA reads TGTGCCAGCAGCCAGAGACAGGGGGCTGAGCAGTTCTTC.

This clonotype came up once. The rearrangement links TRBV4-2 to TRBJ2-2, with D perhaps TRBD1 (5 bases). Germline V CDR1 and CDR2: LGHNA, YNFKEQ. This CDR3 contains 15 residues. Between the trimmed V and J ends, which lost 1 base and 0 bases, there was a span of 6 bases. For the CDR3, the DNA is TGTGCCAGCAGCCAAGTACAGGCGAACACCGGGGAGCTGTTTTTT. It codes for CASSQVQANTGELFF.

This clonotype occurred many times. Relative to the germline gene, one junction end is altered; a read error may explain this. This chain joins TRBV2 and TRBJ2-1; possible D gene TRBD2, 5 bases. From germline, CDR1 is SNHLY and CDR2 FYNNEI. The CDR3 covers 12 residues. CDR3 in amino acids: CASSGAGMSPNF. The CDR3 DNA sequence: TGTGCCAGCAGTGGGGCCGGGATGTCACCCAACTTC.

This sequence joins TRBV5-1 and TRBJ1-1; D is uncertain. Per germline, CDR1 SGHRS and CDR2 YFSETQ. Trimming removed 3 bases at V and 0 bases at J, with 9 bases between. The CDR3 covers 14 residues. CDR3 residues: CASSSQTVNTEAFF. The CDR3 DNA reads TGCGCCAGCAGCTCCCAGACGGTGAACACTGAAGCTTTCTTT.

V and J are TRBV19 and TRBJ2-2, with D perhaps matching TRBD2 (6 bases). Per the germline V gene, CDR1 is LNHDA and CDR2 is SQIVND (reference sequence). The CDR3 runs to 15 residues. The V end was cut by 6 bases, the J end by 5 bases, with 16 bases between. CDR3 sequence (DNA): TGTGCCAGTAGCCCGGCACTAGCAAGGACCGGGGAGCTGTTTTTT. Protein sequence: CASSPALARTGELFF.

The chain's CDR3 is CASSTHRGSSYNEQFF. DNA of the CDR3: TGTGCCAGCAGCACACATCGGGGGAGCTCCTACAATGAGCAGTTCTTC. The J gene is TRBJ2-1, the V gene TRBV11-2, with TRBD2 as a possible D gene (6 bases). The CDR3 sequence is 16 residues long. Germline lookup yields CDR1 SGHAT and CDR2 FQNNGV. The V gene lost 5 bases and the J gene lost 0 bases, with 14 bases spanning the gap.

The genes are TRBV12-3 or TRBV12-4 and TRBJ2-3; D is perhaps TRBD1 (6 bases). V was cut by 7 bases and J by 0 bases, with 14 bases left in between. The CDR3 runs 15 residues. The CDR3 sequence: CASTLVGASTDTQYF. Written as DNA, the CDR3 is TGTGCCAGCACCTTAGTGGGGGCTAGCACAGATACGCAGTATTTT.

This clonotype was recorded at least ten times. The chain uses TRBV6-1 and TRBJ1-1, with a tentative D call TRBD1 (6 bases). The length of the CDR3 is 14 residues. Germline V gene sequence: CDR1 MNHNS, CDR2 SASEGT. The V and J ends lost 8 bases and 6 bases respectively, with 19 bases between them. CDR3 amino acids: CASEGILGGSEAFF. The CDR3 DNA reads TGTGCCAGCGAAGGGATTCTTGGGGGCTCTGAAGCTTTCTTT.

The rearrangement uses TRBV6-2 or TRBV6-3 and TRBJ2-5; the D is unclear. Trimming left V 9 bases short and J 3 bases short, with 20 bases between. Germline-derived CDR1 and CDR2 are MNHEY and SVGEGT. CDR3 length: 15 residues. DNA for the CDR3: TGTGCCAGTATGTCTTTGGTCAGAAAAAAAGAGACCCAGTACTTC. Translation: CASMSLVRKKETQYF.

The rearrangement joins TRBV7-8 to TRBJ1-3; tentatively, D is TRBD1 (5 bases). The germline CDR1 and CDR2 sequences are SGHVS and FQNEAQ. The CDR3 is 14 residues long. Trimming pared 5 bases from V and 2 bases from J, leaving 10 bases between. The CDR3 DNA reads as TGTGCCAGCAGCGGCAGGGTCCCTGGAAACACCATATATTTT. Protein: CASSGRVPGNTIYF.

This chain connects TRBV27 to TRBJ2-3; the match to TRBD2 covers 11 bases. CDR3 length: 12 amino acids. The germline V gene encodes CDR1 MNHEY and CDR2 SMNVEV (reference sequence). The J segment lost 10 bases and the V segment lost 6 bases, leaving 3 bases of the junction unmatched. The CDR3 DNA follows: TGTGCCAGCAGGACTAGCGGGGTTGCGCAGTATTTT. Its protein is CASRTSGVAQYF.

This clonotype was seen only a few times. V gene TRBV4-3 combines with J gene TRBJ1-5, with D hard to call. Between the trimmed V and J ends, which lost 3 bases and 7 bases, there was a span of 16 bases. Germline loops: CDR1 LGHNA, CDR2 YSLEER. The CDR3 is 15 amino acids. CDR3 amino acids: CASSQDILTRQPQHF. As DNA, the CDR3 is TGCGCCAGCAGCCAGGATATCCTGACTCGACAGCCCCAGCATTTT.

The V gene is TRBV30, the J gene TRBJ1-5; D remains unclear. V was shortened by 0 bases and J by 2 bases, with 11 bases between the two germline ends. CDR1 and CDR2 from the germline V gene are GTSNPN and SVGIG (reference sequence). This CDR3 spans 15 amino acids. The CDR3: CAWSVVGRGNQPQHF. CDR3 DNA: TGTGCCTGGAGTGTAGTCGGTAGGGGCAATCAGCCCCAGCATTTT.

This clonotype was observed a handful of times. The junction departs from the called germline gene at one end, perhaps through a read error. The chain links TRBV7-2 to TRBJ1-1; 10 bases map to TRBD1. There are 15 residues in the CDR3. Germline CDR1 is SGHTA and CDR2 is FQGNSA. This CDR3 is CASSLAGQGIPEAFF. CDR3 in DNA: TGTGCCAGCAGCCTAGCGGGACAGGGGATTCCTGAAGCTTTCTTT.

This clonotype was counted many times. The chain is built from TRBV3-1 and TRBJ1-5; TRBD1 is a possible D gene (5 bases). Between the trimmed V and J ends, which lost 4 bases and 1 base, there was a span of 8 bases. This CDR3 has 14 residues. Germline V gene sequence: CDR1 LGHDT, CDR2 YNNKEL (reference sequence). The CDR3 sequence is CASSLAGSNQPQHF. The CDR3 bases are TGTGCCAGCAGCCTGGCAGGGAGCAATCAGCCCCAGCATTTT.

The CDR3 DNA reads as TGTGCCAGCAGTTTATCCACAGGGAATGGCTACACCTTC. Amino acids: CASSLSTGNGYTF. The chain combines TRBV6-2 or TRBV6-3 with TRBJ1-2, with D tentatively TRBD1 (6 bases). This CDR3 is built from 13 residues. The V end lost 4 bases, the J end lost 6 bases, and 12 bases lay between the germline ends. Germline CDR1 and CDR2: MNHEY and SVGEGT.

This sequence joins TRBV20-1 and TRBJ2-3; D possibly corresponds to TRBD1 (6 bases). Trimming took off 6 bases at V and 1 base at J, with 11 bases between the two ends. The CDR3 has 13 amino acids. The germline V gene has CDR1 DFQATT and CDR2 SNEGSKA (reference sequence). CDR3 DNA sequence: TGCAGTGCCCGACAGGCCGGCACAGATACGCAGTATTTT. This codes for CSARQAGTDTQYF.

CDR3 DNA: TGTGCCAGCAGTCGGACAGGGGCCTTCTCCTACGAGCAGTACGTC. Translated: CASSRTGAFSYEQYV. This rearrangement joins TRBV6-5 to TRBJ2-7; the match to TRBD1 covers 9 bases. Trimming at V came to 5 bases and at J to 0 bases, leaving 5 bases not matched to a gene. The CDR3 contains 15 residues. In germline, CDR1 is MNHEY, CDR2 SVGAGI.

This clonotype was seen only a few times. The chain has TRBV6-5 and TRBJ1-6; D possibly corresponds to TRBD1 (5 bases). V was shortened by 4 bases and J by 14 bases, with 21 bases between the two germline ends. The CDR3 length is 15 residues. CDR1 is MNHEY, CDR2 SVGAGI, per germline. The CDR3 protein is CASSFDEGTGRTLHF. In nucleotides, the CDR3 is TGTGCCAGCAGTTTCGACGAAGGGACGGGCAGGACCCTCCACTTT.